The 17 T cell receptor beta chains below all came from one sample that was sequenced in a study of OX40 agonist ivuxolimab in advanced cancers. Profiled with immunoSEQ multiplex PCR; TCRdb holds only in-frame clones, not every one. This sample has tens of thousands of clones; around 80% occur once, and the top ten carry approximately 6.8%. The sequencing here drew on CD4+ or CD8+ T cells sorted from blood, taken in a trial of the OX40 agonist ivuxolimab. These receptors were collected from an adult with an advanced solid tumor such as melanoma, head and neck, liver or kidney cancer.

The gene calls are TRBV9 and TRBJ2-2, with D unresolved. CDR3 length equals 16 residues. CDR1 is SGDLS and CDR2 is YYNGEE in the germline V gene. Deletions cut 1 base from V and 3 bases from J, with 13 bases between. The CDR3 reads CASSVPVSEDTGELFF. DNA for the CDR3: TGTGCCAGCAGCGTACCCGTCTCAGAGGACACCGGGGAGCTGTTTTTT.

V usage is TRBV7-9 and J usage is TRBJ2-2; D may correspond to TRBD1 or TRBD2 (6 bases each). Trimming removed 3 bases at V and 4 bases at J, with 12 bases between. Germline V gene sequence: CDR1 SEHNR, CDR2 FQNEAQ (reference sequence). The CDR3 has 15 amino acids. CDR3 residues: CASSLGGRVTGELFF. For the CDR3, the DNA is TGTGCCAGCAGCTTGGGGGGCCGGGTCACCGGGGAGCTGTTTTTT. Full variable domain (outside the CDR3, taken from reference TRBV7-9 and TRBJ2-2): DTGVSQNPRHKITKRGQNVTFRCDPISEHNRLYWYRQTLGQGPEFLTYFQNEAQLEKSRLLSDRFSAERPKGSFSTLEIQRTEQGDSAMYLCASSLGGRVTGELFFGEGSRLTVL.

J is TRBJ2-7 and V is TRBV4-3; 9 bases agree with TRBD1. V shed 0 bases and J 3 bases; nucleotides not matched to a gene: 15. The CDR3 runs to 19 residues. Germline V gene sequence: CDR1 LGHNA, CDR2 YSLEER. The CDR3 nucleotides are TGCGCCAGCAGCCAAGATTTAGTAATGGGGCGGACAGGGGTCTACGAGCAGTACTTC. Protein product: CASSQDLVMGRTGVYEQYF.

CDR3 nucleotide sequence: TGTGCCAGCGTCGGACAGGGACCGTTCTCTGGGGCCAACGTCCTGACTTTC. This gives the protein CASVGQGPFSGANVLTF. This chain joins TRBV25-1 and TRBJ2-6; 8 bases are a match to TRBD1. Germline trimming cut 8 bases from V and 0 bases from J; bases unmatched to any gene: 9. Germline assignment: CDR1 MGHDK and CDR2 SYGVNS. The CDR3 loop spans 17 amino acids.

The gene calls are TRBV6-6 and TRBJ2-5; the match to TRBD1 covers 7 bases. Germline V gene sequence: CDR1 MNHNY, CDR2 SVGAGI (reference sequence). The CDR3 covers 16 residues. Trimming at V came to 2 bases and at J to 3 bases, leaving 9 bases not matched to a gene. The CDR3 DNA reads TGTGCCAGCAGTTACACGGGACAGCCGCAGGAAGAGACCCAGTACTTC. Translated: CASSYTGQPQEETQYF.

The chain carries TRBV5-6 and TRBJ2-5; D call uncertain. V was clipped by 1 base and J by 5 bases, with 12 bases between them. This CDR3 contains 14 residues. Germline V gene lookup returns CDR1 SGHDT and CDR2 YYEEEE. CDR3 in DNA: TGTGCCAGCAGCTTGTGGTCTATACGGGAGACCCAGTACTTC. Translating it yields CASSLWSIRETQYF.

V and J are TRBV2 and TRBJ2-4; D not certain. The CDR3 has 15 residues. Trimming cost V 6 bases and J 2 bases, with 14 bases left between them. Germline values: CDR1 SNHLY, CDR2 FYNNEI. The CDR3 reads CASRPLKDPKNIQYF. The CDR3, as DNA: TGTGCCAGCAGACCGCTAAAAGATCCCAAAAACATTCAGTACTTC.

This chain links TRBV19 with TRBJ1-1; a weak D match, TRBD1 (6 bases). The CDR3 contains 13 residues. The germline V gene has CDR1 LNHDA and CDR2 SQIVND (reference sequence). V lost 5 bases to trimming and J lost 4 bases, with 11 bases between them. In nucleotides, the CDR3 is TGTGCCAGTAGTGGGACAAGCGGCACTGAAGCTTTCTTT. Its protein is CASSGTSGTEAFF.

This clone has just a few counts. The chain carries TRBV5-6 and TRBJ2-5; no firm D call. The germline V gene encodes CDR1 SGHDT and CDR2 YYEEEE. V was clipped by 5 bases and J by 2 bases, with 13 bases between them. The CDR3 sequence is 14 residues long. Here the CDR3 reads CASSPGPLQETQYF. The CDR3 DNA reads as TGTGCCAGCAGTCCCGGACCCTTACAAGAGACCCAGTACTTC.

The chain links TRBV7-9 to TRBJ1-2; D is undetermined. This CDR3 is 14 amino acids long. Germline CDR1 is SEHNR and CDR2 is FQNEAQ (reference sequence). V lost 2 bases and J lost 8, with 15 bases in between. Here the CDR3 reads CASSLSSQARGYTF. The CDR3 region has the DNA TGTGCCAGCAGCTTATCTTCGCAGGCGCGGGGCTACACCTTC.

This clone showed up just a few times. The CDR3 region is CAWSVRLGGYTF. DNA of the CDR3: TGTGCCTGGAGTGTACGTTTGGGGGGCTACACCTTC. V and J are TRBV30 and TRBJ1-2; no reliable D call. The germline V gene encodes CDR1 GTSNPN and CDR2 SVGIG (reference sequence). Trimming stripped 0 bases from V and 8 bases from J, with 10 bases between. The CDR3 loop spans 12 amino acids.

This rearrangement joins TRBV6-5 to TRBJ1-5, with D tentatively TRBD1 (6 bases). Deletions cut 2 bases from V and 6 bases from J, with 14 bases between. The CDR3 length is 15 residues. Germline V gene sequence: CDR1 MNHEY, CDR2 SVGAGI. This chain's CDR3 is CASSYLRGGFQPQHF. Written as DNA, the CDR3 is TGTGCCAGCAGTTACCTTCGAGGGGGGTTTCAGCCCCAGCATTTT.

The chain is built from TRBV5-1 and TRBJ1-1; a possible D gene is TRBD1 (5 bases). Germline V gives CDR1 SGHRS, CDR2 YFSETQ. V was cut by 1 base and J by 1 base, with 8 bases left in between. This CDR3 has 14 residues. CDR3: CASSLQQENTEAFF. CDR3 in DNA: TGCGCCAGCAGCTTGCAACAGGAGAACACTGAAGCTTTCTTT.

This chain uses TRBV19 with TRBJ1-3; D gene unclear. The CDR3 covers 15 residues. Trimming took 2 bases from V and 4 from J, leaving 12 bases between them. Germline assignment: CDR1 LNHDA and CDR2 SQIVND (reference sequence). The CDR3 reads CASSIPPLGGNTIYF. The DNA of the CDR3 is TGTGCCAGTAGTATACCCCCGTTGGGGGGAAACACCATATATTTT. The full variable domain, in which reference TRBV19 and TRBJ1-3 provide the parts outside the CDR3, is DGGITQSPKYLFRKEGQNVTLSCEQNLNHDAMYWYRQDPGQGLRLIYYSQIVNDFQKGDIAEGYSVSREKKESFPLTVTSAQKNPTAFYLCASSIPPLGGNTIYFGEGSWLTVV.

The sample holds a few counts of this clone. The chain uses TRBV11-2 and TRBJ2-3; D might be TRBD2 (5 bases). The ends were cut back, 0 bases at V and 6 bases at J, with 10 bases in the middle. The CDR3 consists of 14 residues. CDR1 and CDR2 from the germline V gene are SGHAT and FQNNGV. The CDR3 sequence: CASSLDRGPDTQYF. In nucleotides, the CDR3 is TGTGCCAGCAGCTTAGATCGAGGGCCGGATACGCAGTATTTT.

The genes are TRBV10-3 and TRBJ2-3, with D perhaps being TRBD1 or TRBD2 (5 bases each). Germline values: CDR1 ENHRY, CDR2 SYGVKD. This CDR3 spans 15 amino acids. V lost 0 bases to trimming and J lost 2 bases, with 9 bases between them. CDR3 region: CAISESRDPTDTQYF. DNA of the CDR3: TGTGCCATCAGTGAGTCGAGGGACCCCACAGATACGCAGTATTTT.

The chain is built from TRBV19 and TRBJ2-5; 8 bases agree with TRBD1. The DNA end is more similar to TRBJ2-7, so the J call may be wrong. Germline V CDR1 and CDR2: LNHDA, SQIVND (reference sequence). The length of the CDR3 is 15 residues. CDR3 coding DNA: TGTGCCAGTAGTATAGGGCAGGGGGCCTCCTACGAGCAGTACTTC. Protein: CASSIGQGASYEQYF.